A single sample gave rise to the 17 T cell receptor beta chains below, sequenced in a study of T cell responses to AZD1222 COVID-19 vaccine. Repertoires were generated with immunoSEQ multiplex PCR, while TCRdb's copy carries only in-frame clones and drops some. The sample lists roughly 120,000 clones; 90% to 95% were seen once. Sequencing used peripheral blood, obtained on day 0 of AZD1222 vaccination. These receptors all stem from an adult in good health.

This clone has only a few counts. The J gene is TRBJ1-2, the V gene TRBV28; TRBD1 is a possible D gene (6 bases). Per germline, CDR1 MDHEN and CDR2 SYDVKM. V lost 2 bases to trimming and J lost 3 bases, with 10 bases between them. The CDR3 length is 14 residues. The CDR3 nucleotides read TGTGCCAGCAGTTTACCTGACAGGTACTATGGCTACACCTTC. Translated: CASSLPDRYYGYTF.

CDR3 in amino acids: CATSRDLAVSYEQYF. In DNA, the CDR3 is TGTGCCACCAGCAGAGATCTAGCGGTCTCCTACGAGCAGTACTTC. The chain recombines TRBV15 with TRBJ2-7, with 7 bases lining up with TRBD2. Trimming removed 0 bases from V and 0 bases from J; junction bases left unmatched: 2. This CDR3 is 15 amino acids long. Germline V gives CDR1 LNHNV, CDR2 YYDKDF (reference sequence).

The V gene is TRBV28, the J gene TRBJ2-7; D assignment may be TRBD1 or TRBD2 (5 bases each). The V and J ends lost 5 bases and 6 bases respectively, with 17 bases between them. CDR1 is MDHEN and CDR2 is SYDVKM in the germline V gene. The CDR3 extends over 14 amino acids. The DNA of the CDR3 is TGTGCCAGCAGTCCGGGACGCCTCCTCGTCGAGCAGTACTTC. Amino acid sequence: CASSPGRLLVEQYF.

This clone was picked up one time. The rearrangement uses TRBV18 and TRBJ2-2, with 7 positions matching TRBD2. Germline CDR1 is KGHSH and CDR2 is LQKENI. The CDR3 has 16 amino acids. J lost 4 bases, V lost 0 bases, and 5 bases had no gene match. For the CDR3, the DNA is TGTGCCAGCTCACCACCATCAAGCGGGACCACCGGGGAGCTGTTTTTT. This gives the protein CASSPPSSGTTGELFF. Variable domain in full (rest from reference TRBV18 and TRBJ2-2): NAGVMQNPRHLVRRRGQEARLRCSPMKGHSHVYWYRQLPEEGLKFMVYLQKENIIDESGMPKERFSAEFPKEGPSILRIQQVVRGDSAAYFCASSPPSSGTTGELFFGEGSRLTVL.

This chain uses TRBV7-9 with TRBJ1-2, with D possibly being TRBD1 (5 bases). The germline CDR1 and CDR2 sequences are SEHNR and FQNEAQ (reference sequence). The CDR3 is 13 residues long. Trimming cost V 1 base and J 8 bases, with 11 bases left between them. CDR3 nucleotide sequence: TGTGCCAGCAGCTTAGAGGGTAGGGGAGGCTACACCTTC. Its protein is CASSLEGRGGYTF.

The chain links TRBV6-6 to TRBJ2-7, with D perhaps matching TRBD2 (6 bases). The ends were cut back, 2 bases at V and 2 bases at J, with 13 bases in the middle. This CDR3 region has 15 residues. Germline CDR1 is MNHNY and CDR2 is SVGAGI (reference sequence). Here the CDR3 reads CASSYLGLGAYEQYF. In DNA form, the CDR3 reads TGTGCCAGCAGTTACCTGGGACTGGGAGCCTACGAGCAGTACTTC.

The chain has TRBV28 and TRBJ2-7; D could derive from TRBD1 or TRBD2 (5 bases each). The CDR3 has 15 amino acids. From germline, CDR1 is MDHEN and CDR2 SYDVKM. V lost 3 bases and J lost 2, with 14 bases in between. CDR3 nucleotides: TGTGCCAGCAGTTTCGTCGGGACCTCTGCCTACGAGCAGTACTTC. It translates to CASSFVGTSAYEQYF.

The V and J genes are TRBV27 and TRBJ1-4; tentatively, D is TRBD1 (5 bases). The CDR3 has 13 residues. Germline V gives CDR1 MNHEY, CDR2 SMNVEV (reference sequence). Trimming removed 6 bases from V and 8 bases from J, with 13 bases in between. The CDR3 here is CASRQQGDEKLFF. The CDR3 DNA reads TGTGCCAGCAGGCAGCAGGGAGACGAAAAACTGTTTTTT.

The chain recombines TRBV7-9 with TRBJ2-7, with 12 bases that match TRBD1. Looked up from germline, CDR1 is SEHNR and CDR2 is FQNEAQ (reference sequence). The V and J ends lost 2 bases and 3 bases, in that order; junction bases with no gene match: 5. The length of the CDR3 is 16 residues. The CDR3 sequence: CASSLWGTGGVYEQYF. CDR3 bases: TGTGCCAGCAGCTTATGGGGGACAGGGGGCGTCTACGAGCAGTACTTC. The complete variable domain, with remaining parts taken from reference TRBV7-9 and TRBJ2-7, reads DTGVSQNPRHKITKRGQNVTFRCDPISEHNRLYWYRQTLGQGPEFLTYFQNEAQLEKSRLLSDRFSAERPKGSFSTLEIQRTEQGDSAMYLCASSLWGTGGVYEQYFGPGTRLTVT.

The V gene is TRBV28, the J gene TRBJ1-2; D not certain. V was cut by 3 bases and J by 8 bases, with 16 bases left in between. There are 14 residues in the CDR3. Germline V CDR1 and CDR2: MDHEN, SYDVKM. CDR3 nucleotide sequence: TGTGCCAGCAGTTTCCCGGTTGGGGTCAGCGGCTACACCTTC. It encodes CASSFPVGVSGYTF.

V usage is TRBV7-8 and J usage is TRBJ1-4, with TRBD1 matching over 7 bases. Germline assignment: CDR1 SGHVS and CDR2 FQNEAQ. The CDR3 contains 18 residues. Trimming at V came to 5 bases and at J to 0 bases, leaving 12 bases not matched to a gene. The CDR3 region has the DNA TGTGCCAGCAGCACTCTCAAGGGACAGTTTGCAACTAATGAAAAACTGTTTTTT. This gives the protein CASSTLKGQFATNEKLFF. Supplemented by reference TRBV7-8 and TRBJ1-4, the full variable domain reads GAGVSQSPRYKVAKRGQDVALRCDPISGHVSLFWYQQALGQGPEFLTYFQNEAQLDKSGLPSDRFFAERPEGSVSTLKIQRTQQEDSAVYLCASSTLKGQFATNEKLFFGSGTQLSVL.

This chain joins TRBV11-2 and TRBJ2-3, with D possibly matching TRBD1 (6 bases). The CDR3 length is 12 residues. V gave up 6 bases and J gave up 11 bases, with 15 bases separating them. The germline CDR1 and CDR2 sequences are SGHAT and FQNNGV. The CDR3 sequence: CASSYRDPMQYF. The CDR3 DNA reads as TGTGCCAGCAGTTACAGGGACCCTATGCAGTATTTT.

The chain couples TRBV6-5 to TRBJ1-4; D not resolved. The ends were cut back, 7 bases at V and 0 bases at J, with 12 bases in the middle. The CDR3 length is 15 residues. CDR1 and CDR2 from the germline V gene are MNHEY and SVGAGI. The CDR3 DNA reads TGTGCCAGCACAGGACGTGCTGCAACTAATGAAAAACTGTTTTTT. Translation: CASTGRAATNEKLFF.

V is TRBV7-9 and J is TRBJ1-3; TRBD1 might be the D (6 bases). CDR3 size: 17 residues. Trimming shortened V by 4 bases and J by 2 bases, and 18 bases separated the two germline ends. Germline loops: CDR1 SEHNR, CDR2 FQNEAQ (reference sequence). The CDR3 protein is CASSSSGVGGAGNTIYF. CDR3 nucleotides: TGTGCCAGCAGCTCAAGTGGGGTAGGGGGAGCTGGAAACACCATATATTTT. Drawing the rest from reference TRBV7-9 and TRBJ1-3, the complete variable domain is DTGVSQNPRHKITKRGQNVTFRCDPISEHNRLYWYRQTLGQGPEFLTYFQNEAQLEKSRLLSDRFSAERPKGSFSTLEIQRTEQGDSAMYLCASSSSGVGGAGNTIYFGEGSWLTVV.

This clone showed up just once. The rearrangement links TRBV5-1 to TRBJ2-7; D is uncertain. This CDR3 has 14 amino acids. V was shortened by 0 bases and J by 6 bases, with 13 bases between the two germline ends. Looked up from germline, CDR1 is SGHRS and CDR2 is YFSETQ. The CDR3 DNA follows: TGCGCCAGCAGCTTGGTTGATATCAAGGGCGAGCAGTACTTC. Translating gives CASSLVDIKGEQYF. Supplemented by reference TRBV5-1 and TRBJ2-7, the full variable domain reads KAGVTQTPRYLIKTRGQQVTLSCSPISGHRSVSWYQQTPGQGLQFLFEYFSETQRNKGNFPGRFSGRQFSNSRSEMNVSTLELGDSALYLCASSLVDIKGEQYFGPGTRLTVT.

V usage is TRBV7-2 and J usage is TRBJ2-7, with D unresolved. V lost 5 bases and J lost 0, with 5 bases in between. Germline loops: CDR1 SGHTA, CDR2 FQGNSA. The CDR3 totals 12 residues. CDR3 DNA sequence: TGTGCCAGCAGCCGCTACTCCTACGAGCAGTACTTC. Residues: CASSRYSYEQYF.

The chain combines TRBV19 with TRBJ1-2; D perhaps matches TRBD1 (5 bases). Germline loops: CDR1 LNHDA, CDR2 SQIVND (reference sequence). This CDR3 has 15 residues. Trimming left V 7 bases short and J 4 bases short, with 19 bases between. The chain's CDR3 is CASTHTGWGIYGYTF. The CDR3 coding sequence is TGTGCCAGTACCCATACAGGCTGGGGAATCTATGGCTACACCTTC.